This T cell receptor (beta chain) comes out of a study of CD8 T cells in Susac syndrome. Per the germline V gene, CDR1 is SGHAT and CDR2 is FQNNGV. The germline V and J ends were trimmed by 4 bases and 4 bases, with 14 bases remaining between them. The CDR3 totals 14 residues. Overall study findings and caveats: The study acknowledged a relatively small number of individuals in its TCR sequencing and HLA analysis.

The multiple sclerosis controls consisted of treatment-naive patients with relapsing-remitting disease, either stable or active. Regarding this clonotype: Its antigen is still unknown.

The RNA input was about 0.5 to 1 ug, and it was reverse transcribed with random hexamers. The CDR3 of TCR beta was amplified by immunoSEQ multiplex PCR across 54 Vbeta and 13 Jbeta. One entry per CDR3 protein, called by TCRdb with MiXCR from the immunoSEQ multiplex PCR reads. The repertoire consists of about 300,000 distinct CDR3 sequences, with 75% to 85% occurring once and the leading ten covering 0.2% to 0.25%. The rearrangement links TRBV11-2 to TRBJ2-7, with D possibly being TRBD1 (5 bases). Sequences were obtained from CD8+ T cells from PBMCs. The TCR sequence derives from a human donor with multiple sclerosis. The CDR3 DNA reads TGTGCCAGCAGCTGGGGCCTCGGTAGGTACGAGCAGTACTTC. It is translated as CASSWGLGRYEQYF.